This T cell receptor (beta chain) was identified in a study of control samples from healthy donors and cancer patients. This clone has a handful of counts. Profiling relied on immunoSEQ multiplex PCR, and the TCRdb table lists in-frame clones only, not all of them. The sample lists roughly 130,000 clones, about 93% seen once, with approximately 1.7% in the top ten. The clonotype originates from a man aged 45 to 65 with head and neck cancer. Sequenced: PBMCs.

In DNA, the CDR3 is TGTGCCAGCAGCTTAGGTGTAGGCCCTGGAAACACCATATATTTT. It is translated as CASSLGVGPGNTIYF. This rearrangement joins TRBV7-2 to TRBJ1-3; D is undetermined. V shed 1 base and J shed 2 bases, with 9 bases lying between them. Per the germline V gene, CDR1 is SGHTA and CDR2 is FQGNSA. The CDR3 has 15 amino acids.